Sequencing of this T cell receptor (beta chain) was carried out in a study of shared clonotypes between healthy human individuals. Study outcomes and limitations: Some naive CD4 clonotypes, around 5%, turned up in common across several donors.

TCRdb's table, derived via immunoSEQ multiplex PCR, lists solely in-frame clones and lacks some. Here the sample spans roughly 1,500,000 clones, about 98.5% being singletons. A remark on this clone: Antigen: not known.

Trimming took 3 bases from V and 5 from J, leaving 14 bases between them. Germline CDR1 and CDR2: MNHEY and SMNVEV (reference sequence). The CDR3 totals 15 residues. J is TRBJ2-1 and V is TRBV27; D is possibly TRBD2 (6 bases). The source material was naive CD4+ T cells sorted from blood. Subset: CD45RA+ positively selected. The clonotype was recovered from a man in his thirties or forties in good health. The CDR3 protein is CASSLTGRSDNEQFF. Written as DNA, the CDR3 is TGTGCCAGCAGTTTGACGGGGAGGAGTGACAATGAGCAGTTCTTC.